Listed here is a single TCR beta chain. These data are taken from a study of blood T cell repertoires in COVID-19. Study-wide context: The analysed material was cDNA or gDNA that came from T cells, B-cell-depleted T cells, or PBMCs.

Seattle's enrolled individuals joined amid active infection and were then monitored longitudinally. The CDR3 contains 13 residues. Per the germline V gene, CDR1 is WSHSY and CDR2 is SAAADI. V shed 6 bases and J shed 6 bases, with 12 bases lying between them. TCRdb's table, derived via immunoSEQ multiplex PCR, lists solely in-frame clones and lacks some. Of 70,000 or so clones in the sample, 76% are singletons; the top ten hold around 14%. The sequenced sample consisted of peripheral blood. The chain uses TRBV10-2 and TRBJ1-5; tentative D call: TRBD1 (6 bases). The receptor was isolated from a man aged 60 to 75 with COVID-19, enrolled during active disease. CDR3 sequence: CASSGGPSQPQHF. CDR3 nucleotide sequence: TGCGCCAGCAGCGGGGGGCCTAGTCAGCCCCAGCATTTT.